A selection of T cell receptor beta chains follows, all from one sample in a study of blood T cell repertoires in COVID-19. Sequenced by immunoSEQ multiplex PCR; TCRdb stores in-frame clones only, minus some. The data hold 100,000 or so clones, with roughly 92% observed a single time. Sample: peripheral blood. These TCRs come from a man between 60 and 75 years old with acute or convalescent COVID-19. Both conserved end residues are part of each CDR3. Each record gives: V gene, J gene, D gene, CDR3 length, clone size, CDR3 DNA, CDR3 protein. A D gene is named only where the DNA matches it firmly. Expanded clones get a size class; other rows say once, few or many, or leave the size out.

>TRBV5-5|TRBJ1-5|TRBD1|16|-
TGTGCCAGCAGCTGGGGGACAGGGGGAGGCAATCAGCCCCAGCATTTT
CASSWGTGGGNQPQHF
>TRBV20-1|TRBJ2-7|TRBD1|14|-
TGCAGTGCTAGTATCTCAGGGGGTCAATACGAGCAGTACTTC
CSASISGGQYEQYF
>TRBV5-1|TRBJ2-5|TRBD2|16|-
TGCGCCAGCAGCTTGGCCCCCGGACTAGCGCTGGAGACCCAGTACTTC
CASSLAPGLALETQYF
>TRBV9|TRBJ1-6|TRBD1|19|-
TGTGCCAGCAGCGCCGGGACAGGGATTCCGCGACGTCACGGATCGCCCCTCCACTTT
CASSAGTGIPRRHGSPLHF
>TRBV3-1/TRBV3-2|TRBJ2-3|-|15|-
TGTGCCAGCAGCCAAGTTCGGGTTAGCACAGATACGCAGTATTTT
CASSQVRVSTDTQYF
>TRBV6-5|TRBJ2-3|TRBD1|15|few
TGTGCCAGCAGGCCGGGACAGGGCAGCACAGATACGCAGTATTTT
CASRPGQGSTDTQYF
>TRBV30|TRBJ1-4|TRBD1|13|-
TGTGCCTGGAGAACAGGGGGAAATGAAAAACTGTTTTTT
CAWRTGGNEKLFF
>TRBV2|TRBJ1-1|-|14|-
TGTGCCAGCAGTTCGCACAGAATGAACACTGAAGCTTTCTTT
CASSSHRMNTEAFF
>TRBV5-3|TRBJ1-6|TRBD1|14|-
TGTGCCAGAAGCCTGGACAGGGGGTCGTCACCCCTCCACTTT
CARSLDRGSSPLHF
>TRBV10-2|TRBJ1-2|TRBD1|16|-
TGCGCCAGCAGTCATTCTGTGGGACAGGGATTATATGGCTACACCTTC
CASSHSVGQGLYGYTF
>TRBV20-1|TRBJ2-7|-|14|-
TGCAGTGCTAGTGTCCAGGTATGGGCCTACGAGCAGTACTTC
CSASVQVWAYEQYF
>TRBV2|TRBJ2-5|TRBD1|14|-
TGTGCCAGCAGCCCTAGAGGGGGCAGTGAGACCCAGTACTTC
CASSPRGGSETQYF
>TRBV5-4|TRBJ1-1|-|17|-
TGTGCCAGCAGCTTGGGGAGACAGCCCAACATGAACACTGAAGCTTTCTTT
CASSLGRQPNMNTEAFF
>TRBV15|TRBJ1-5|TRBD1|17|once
TGTGCCACCAGCAGAGCCGGGACAGGGGTTAACAATCAGCCCCAGCATTTT
CATSRAGTGVNNQPQHF
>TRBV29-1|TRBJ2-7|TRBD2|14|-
TGCAGCGTTGATCCTAGCGGGAGGGGTTACGAGCAGTACTTC
CSVDPSGRGYEQYF
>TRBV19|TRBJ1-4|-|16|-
TGTGCCAGTAGTATCTTCAAAACCCGGACTAATGAAAAACTGTTTTTT
CASSIFKTRTNEKLFF
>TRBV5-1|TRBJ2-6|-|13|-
TGCGCCAGCAGCGACACTGGGGCCAACGTCCTGACTTTC
CASSDTGANVLTF
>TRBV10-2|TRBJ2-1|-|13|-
TGCGCCAGCAGTGATCTAGGTTTGAATGAGCAGTTCTTC
CASSDLGLNEQFF
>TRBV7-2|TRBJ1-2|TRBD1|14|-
TGTGCCAGCAGCTTAAGTGGACAGGCATATGGCTACACCTTC
CASSLSGQAYGYTF
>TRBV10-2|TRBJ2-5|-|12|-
TGCGCCAGCAGTGAGGGTAGGGGGACCCAGTACTTC
CASSEGRGTQYF
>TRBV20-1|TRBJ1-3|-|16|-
TGCAGTGCTAGTGCGTTCGGTCGGTTCTCTGGAAACACCATATATTTT
CSASAFGRFSGNTIYF
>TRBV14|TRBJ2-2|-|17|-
TGTGCCAGCAGCCAAGACTGGGGAGGCCTGAACACCGGGGAGCTGTTTTTT
CASSQDWGGLNTGELFF
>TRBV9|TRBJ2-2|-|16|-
TGTGCCAGCAGCCCGAGGGACAAGGCGAACACCGGGGAGCTGTTTTTT
CASSPRDKANTGELFF
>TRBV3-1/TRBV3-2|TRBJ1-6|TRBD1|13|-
TGTGCCAGCAGCCAAGCACAGGGGGCTCCCCTCCACTTT
CASSQAQGAPLHF
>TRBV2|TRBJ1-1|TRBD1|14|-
TGTGCCAGCAGACCGGGACAGGGTTACACTGAAGCTTTCTTT
CASRPGQGYTEAFF
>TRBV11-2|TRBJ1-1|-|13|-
TGTGCCAGCAGTTCCCAGGGGAGCACTGAAGCTTTCTTT
CASSSQGSTEAFF
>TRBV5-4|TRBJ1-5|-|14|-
TGTGCCAGCAGCTTGTCGGGGGATAATCAGCCCCAGCATTTT
CASSLSGDNQPQHF
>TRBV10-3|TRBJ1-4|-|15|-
TGTGCCATCAGTGAGTCCAGACAGGCGGGTGAAAAACTGTTTTTT
CAISESRQAGEKLFF
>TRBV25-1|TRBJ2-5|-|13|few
TGTGCCAGCAGGGCCGGGGTCGACCGGACCCAGTACTTC
CASRAGVDRTQYF
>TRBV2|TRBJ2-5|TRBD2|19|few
TGTGCCAGCAGTGAAGGCGCCCCGAGACTAGCGGGAGGGGGAGAGACCCAGTACTTC
CASSEGAPRLAGGGETQYF
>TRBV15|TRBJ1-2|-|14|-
TGTGCCACCAGCAGAGATCTAGCGAACTATGGCTACACCTTC
CATSRDLANYGYTF
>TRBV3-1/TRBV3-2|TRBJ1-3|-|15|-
TGTGCCAGCAGCAAAGGGAGGGTTGGTGGAAACACCATATATTTT
CASSKGRVGGNTIYF
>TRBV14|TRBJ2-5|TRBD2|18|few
TGTGCCAGCAGCCAAGGGGCTAGCGGGCATCCAGTACAAGAGACCCAGTACTTC
CASSQGASGHPVQETQYF
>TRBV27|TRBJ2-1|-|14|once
TGTGCCAGCAGTTTAAAATCGCGGGAAAATGAGCAGTTCTTC
CASSLKSRENEQFF
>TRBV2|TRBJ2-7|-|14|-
TGTGCCAGCAGTGAGGGGAGTCTTTCCTACGAGCAGTACTTC
CASSEGSLSYEQYF
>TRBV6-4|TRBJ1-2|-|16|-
TGTGCCAGCAGTGACTCGTATCGTCCGGGTGCGGGAGGCTACACCTTC
CASSDSYRPGAGGYTF
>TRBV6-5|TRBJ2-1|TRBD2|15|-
TGTGCCAGCACCGGACTAGCGGGCCCCTACAATGAGCAGTTCTTC
CASTGLAGPYNEQFF
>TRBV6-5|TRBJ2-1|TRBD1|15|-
TGTGCCGGAAAACTCGGGACAGGGGGTTTCAATGAGCAGTTCTTC
CAGKLGTGGFNEQFF
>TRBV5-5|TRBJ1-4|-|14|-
TGTGCCAGCAGCTTGGGTCCAGTCAATGAAAAACTGTTTTTT
CASSLGPVNEKLFF
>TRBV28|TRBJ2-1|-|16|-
TGTGCCAGCAGTTCGCCTGCCGAAACAGTAGGCGATGAGCAGTTCTTC
CASSSPAETVGDEQFF
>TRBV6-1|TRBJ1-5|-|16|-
TGTGCCAGCAGTGAGGGTGCGGGGGTTGGCAATCAGCCCCAGCATTTT
CASSEGAGVGNQPQHF
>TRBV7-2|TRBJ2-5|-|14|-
TGTGCCAGCAGCTTAGCTTTCAGCCAAGAGACCCAGTACTTC
CASSLAFSQETQYF
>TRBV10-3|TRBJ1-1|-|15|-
TGTGCCATCAGTGCGACGGGCAGGGGAGTCACTGAAGCTTTCTTT
CAISATGRGVTEAFF
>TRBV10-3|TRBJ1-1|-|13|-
TGTGCCAGCGCCCCCGGGGACTGGGCTGAAGCTTTCTTT
CASAPGDWAEAFF
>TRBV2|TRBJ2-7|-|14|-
TGTGCCAGCAGGAGGACAGCCCTCGCCTACGAGCAGTACTTC
CASRRTALAYEQYF